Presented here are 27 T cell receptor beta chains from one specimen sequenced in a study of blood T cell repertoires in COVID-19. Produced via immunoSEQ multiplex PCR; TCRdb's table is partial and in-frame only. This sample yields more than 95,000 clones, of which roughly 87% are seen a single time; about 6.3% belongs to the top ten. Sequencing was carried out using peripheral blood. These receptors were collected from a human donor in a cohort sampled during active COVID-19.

The CDR3 DNA reads as TGTGCCAGCAGCGTCCGAGGGACAGATACGCAGTATTTT. This codes for CASSVRGTDTQYF. The chain has TRBV9 and TRBJ2-3; TRBD2 might be the D (5 bases). CDR3 length: 13 amino acids. Germline V CDR1 and CDR2: SGDLS, YYNGEE. The V end lost 2 bases, the J end lost 3 bases, and 7 bases lay between the germline ends.

The CDR3, as DNA: TGCGCCAGCGCCCGGACAGGGCAAAACACTGAAGCTTTCTTT. Protein sequence: CASARTGQNTEAFF. The genes are TRBV5-1 and TRBJ1-1, with 8 bases fitting TRBD1. The trim removed 7 bases at V and 2 bases at J, leaving 7 bases unmatched. CDR3 length: 14 residues. The V gene's germline CDR1 is SGHRS and CDR2 YFSETQ.

The CDR3 sequence is CASSQSRQGSYEQYF. Written as DNA, the CDR3 is TGCGCCAGCAGTCAATCCCGACAGGGGTCCTACGAGCAGTACTTC. The chain has TRBV23-1 and TRBJ2-7; 8 bases agree with TRBD1. TRBV23-1 is an ORF, with its function uncertain. The CDR3 sequence is 15 residues long. V trimming: 0 bases; J trimming: 1 base; junction bases outside the gene matches: 2.

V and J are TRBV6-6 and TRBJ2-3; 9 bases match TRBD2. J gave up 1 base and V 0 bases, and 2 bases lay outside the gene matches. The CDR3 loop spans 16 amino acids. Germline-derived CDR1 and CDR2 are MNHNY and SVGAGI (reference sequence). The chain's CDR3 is CASSYSWTSGTDTQYF. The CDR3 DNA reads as TGTGCCAGCAGTTACTCTTGGACTAGCGGCACAGATACGCAGTATTTT.

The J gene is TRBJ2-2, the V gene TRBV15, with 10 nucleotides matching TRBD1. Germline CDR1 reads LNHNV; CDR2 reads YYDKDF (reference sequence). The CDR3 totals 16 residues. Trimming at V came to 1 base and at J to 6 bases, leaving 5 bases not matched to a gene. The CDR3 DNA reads TGTGCCACCAGCAGAGGACAGGGGGCGTTGGCCGGGGAGCTGTTTTTT. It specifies CATSRGQGALAGELFF.

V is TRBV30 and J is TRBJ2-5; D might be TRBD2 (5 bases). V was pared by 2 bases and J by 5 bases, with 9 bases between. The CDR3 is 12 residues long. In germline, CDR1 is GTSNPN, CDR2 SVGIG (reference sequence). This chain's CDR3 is CAWSLAAETQYF. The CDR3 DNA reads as TGTGCCTGGAGTCTAGCAGCGGAGACCCAGTACTTC.

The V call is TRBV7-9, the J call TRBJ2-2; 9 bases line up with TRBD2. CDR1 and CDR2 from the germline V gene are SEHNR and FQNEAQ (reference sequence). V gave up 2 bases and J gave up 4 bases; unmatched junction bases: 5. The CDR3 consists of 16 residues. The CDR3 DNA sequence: TGTGCCAGCAGCTTATATTCTAGCGGGATCACCGGGGAGCTGTTTTTT. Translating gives CASSLYSSGITGELFF. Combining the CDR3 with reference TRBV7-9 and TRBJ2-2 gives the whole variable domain DTGVSQNPRHKITKRGQNVTFRCDPISEHNRLYWYRQTLGQGPEFLTYFQNEAQLEKSRLLSDRFSAERPKGSFSTLEIQRTEQGDSAMYLCASSLYSSGITGELFFGEGSRLTVL.

The CDR3 protein is CASSWDRVSEKLFF. The DNA of the CDR3 is TGTGCCAGCAGTTGGGACAGGGTTAGCGAAAAACTGTTTTTT. V and J are TRBV28 and TRBJ1-4, with 9 nucleotides matching TRBD1. CDR1 and CDR2 (germline): MDHEN, SYDVKM. The length of the CDR3 is 14 residues. The J segment lost 8 bases and the V segment lost 4 bases, leaving 5 bases of the junction unmatched.

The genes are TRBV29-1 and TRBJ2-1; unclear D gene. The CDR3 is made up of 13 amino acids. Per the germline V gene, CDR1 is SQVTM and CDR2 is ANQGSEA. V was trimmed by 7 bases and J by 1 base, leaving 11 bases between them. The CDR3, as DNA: TGCAGCGCGAGTGGTACTTCCTACAATGAGCAGTTCTTC. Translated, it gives CSASGTSYNEQFF.

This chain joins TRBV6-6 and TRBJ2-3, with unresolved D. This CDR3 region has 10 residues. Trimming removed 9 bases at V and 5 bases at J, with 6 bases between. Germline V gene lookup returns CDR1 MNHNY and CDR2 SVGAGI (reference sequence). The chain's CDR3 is CASRVDTQYF. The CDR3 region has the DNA TGTGCCAGTCGGGTAGATACGCAGTATTTT.

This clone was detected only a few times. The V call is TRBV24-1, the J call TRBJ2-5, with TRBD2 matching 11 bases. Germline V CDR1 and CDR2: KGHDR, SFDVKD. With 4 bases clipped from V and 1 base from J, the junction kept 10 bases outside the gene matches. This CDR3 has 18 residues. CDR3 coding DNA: TGTGCCACCAGTGACGCACTAGGGACTAGCGGAGGCCAAGAGACCCAGTACTTC. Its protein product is CATSDALGTSGGQETQYF.

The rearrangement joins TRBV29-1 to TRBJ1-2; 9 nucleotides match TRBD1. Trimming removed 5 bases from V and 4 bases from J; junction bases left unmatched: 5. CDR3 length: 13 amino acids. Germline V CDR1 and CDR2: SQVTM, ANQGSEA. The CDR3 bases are TGCAGCGTTCAACAGGGGGCAGGCTATGGCTACACCTTC. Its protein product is CSVQQGAGYGYTF.

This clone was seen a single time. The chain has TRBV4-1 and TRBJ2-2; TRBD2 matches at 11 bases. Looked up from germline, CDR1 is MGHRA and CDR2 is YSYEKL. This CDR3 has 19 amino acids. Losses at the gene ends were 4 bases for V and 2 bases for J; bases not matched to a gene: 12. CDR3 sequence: CASSLSRLAGGKNTGELFF. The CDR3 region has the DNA TGCGCCAGCAGCCTCTCCCGTCTAGCGGGGGGCAAAAACACCGGGGAGCTGTTTTTT.

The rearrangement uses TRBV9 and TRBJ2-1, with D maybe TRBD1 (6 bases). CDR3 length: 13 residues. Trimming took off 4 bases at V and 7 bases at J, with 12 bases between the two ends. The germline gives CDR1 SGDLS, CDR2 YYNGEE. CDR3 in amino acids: CASSRRTVNEQFF. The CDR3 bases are TGTGCCAGCAGCCGACGGACAGTTAATGAGCAGTTCTTC.

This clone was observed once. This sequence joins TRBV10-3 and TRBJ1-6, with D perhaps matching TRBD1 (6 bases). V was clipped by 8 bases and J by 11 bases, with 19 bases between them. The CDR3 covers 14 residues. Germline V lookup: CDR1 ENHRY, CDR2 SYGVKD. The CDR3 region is CAIRGGALGTPLHF. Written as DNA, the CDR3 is TGTGCCATCCGCGGGGGGGCCCTCGGGACACCCCTCCACTTT.

The CDR3 nucleotides are TGCGCCAGCAGTTCCGGACAGGACTCGGGGAAACTGTTTTTT. Amino acid sequence: CASSSGQDSGKLFF. This sequence joins TRBV5-1 and TRBJ1-4; 7 positions agree with TRBD1. Germline V gene sequence: CDR1 SGHRS, CDR2 YFSETQ. This CDR3 is built from 14 residues. After removal of 5 bases from V and 11 bases from J, the junction contained 12 bases not matched to a gene. The full variable domain, completed using reference TRBV5-1 and TRBJ1-4, is KAGVTQTPRYLIKTRGQQVTLSCSPISGHRSVSWYQQTPGQGLQFLFEYFSETQRNKGNFPGRFSGRQFSNSRSEMNVSTLELGDSALYLCASSSGQDSGKLFFGSGTQLSVL.

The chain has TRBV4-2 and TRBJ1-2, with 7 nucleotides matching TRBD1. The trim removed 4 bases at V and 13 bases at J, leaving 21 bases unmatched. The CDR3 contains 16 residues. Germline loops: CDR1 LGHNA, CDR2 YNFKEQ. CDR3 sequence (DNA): TGTGCCAGCAGCCGCGGGACAGTTGCCGGGGGCTGGTTTAGCACCTTC. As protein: CASSRGTVAGGWFSTF.

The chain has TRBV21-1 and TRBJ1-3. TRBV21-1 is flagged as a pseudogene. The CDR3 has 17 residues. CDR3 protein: CASSPEGDRDSGNTIYF. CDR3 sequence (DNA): TGTGCCAGCAGCCCGGAGGGAGACAGAGACTCTGGAAACACCATATATTTT.

Here the CDR3 DNA reads TGTGCCAGCAGCCCGCACCAGGAGCAGTACTTC. It specifies CASSPHQEQYF. V and J are TRBV7-9 and TRBJ2-7; D remains unclear. The V and J ends lost 5 bases and 7 bases respectively, with 9 bases between them. Germline assignment: CDR1 SEHNR and CDR2 FQNEAQ (reference sequence). The CDR3 runs 11 residues. The complete variable domain, with remaining parts taken from reference TRBV7-9 and TRBJ2-7, reads DTGVSQNPRHKITKRGQNVTFRCDPISEHNRLYWYRQTLGQGPEFLTYFQNEAQLEKSRLLSDRFSAERPKGSFSTLEIQRTEQGDSAMYLCASSPHQEQYFGPGTRLTVT.

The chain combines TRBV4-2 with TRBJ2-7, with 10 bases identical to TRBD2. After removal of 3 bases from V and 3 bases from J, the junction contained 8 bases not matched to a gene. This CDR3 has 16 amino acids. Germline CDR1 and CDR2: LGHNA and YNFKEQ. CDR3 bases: TGTGCCAGCAGCCAGTACGGACTAGCGGAGAGCTACGAGCAGTACTTC. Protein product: CASSQYGLAESYEQYF.

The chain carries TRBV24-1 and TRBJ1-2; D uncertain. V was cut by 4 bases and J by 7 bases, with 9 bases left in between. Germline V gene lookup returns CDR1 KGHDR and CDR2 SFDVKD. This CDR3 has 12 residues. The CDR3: CATSDRAFGYTF. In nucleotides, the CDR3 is TGTGCCACCAGTGACCGCGCTTTTGGCTACACCTTC.

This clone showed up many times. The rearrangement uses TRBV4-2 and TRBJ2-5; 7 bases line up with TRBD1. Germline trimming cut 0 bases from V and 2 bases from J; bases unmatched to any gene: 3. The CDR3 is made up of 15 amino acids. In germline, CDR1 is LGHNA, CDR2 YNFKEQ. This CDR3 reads CASSQDRGLQETQYF. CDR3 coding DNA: TGTGCCAGCAGCCAAGATAGGGGGCTACAAGAGACCCAGTACTTC.

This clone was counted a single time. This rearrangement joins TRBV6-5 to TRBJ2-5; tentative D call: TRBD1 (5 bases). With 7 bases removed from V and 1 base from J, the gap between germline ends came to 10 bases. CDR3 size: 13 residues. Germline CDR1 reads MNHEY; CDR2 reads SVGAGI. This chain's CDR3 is CASNRQTQETQYF. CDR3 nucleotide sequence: TGTGCCAGCAACCGACAGACCCAAGAGACCCAGTACTTC.

In DNA form, the CDR3 reads TGTGCCAGCAGTGAAGCGTACAGTTATGGCTACACCTTC. Translating it yields CASSEAYSYGYTF. The gene calls are TRBV6-1 and TRBJ1-2, with D hard to call. The CDR3 spans 13 residues. Trimming removed 0 bases at V and 5 bases at J, with 7 bases between. Germline V lookup: CDR1 MNHNS, CDR2 SASEGT.

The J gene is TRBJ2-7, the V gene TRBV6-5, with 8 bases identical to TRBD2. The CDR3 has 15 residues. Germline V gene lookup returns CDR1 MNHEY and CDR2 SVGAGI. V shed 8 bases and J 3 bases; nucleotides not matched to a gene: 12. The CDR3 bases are TGTGCCAGCGACCCCTCCGGGACTAGGGGCTACGAGCAGTACTTC. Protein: CASDPSGTRGYEQYF.

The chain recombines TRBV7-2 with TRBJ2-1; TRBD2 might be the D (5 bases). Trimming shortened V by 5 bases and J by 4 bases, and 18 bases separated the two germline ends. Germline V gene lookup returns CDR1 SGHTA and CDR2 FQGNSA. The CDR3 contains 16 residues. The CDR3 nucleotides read TGTGCCAGCAGCGACCCCCGGGATTTGGGTTACAATGAGCAGTTCTTC. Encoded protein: CASSDPRDLGYNEQFF.

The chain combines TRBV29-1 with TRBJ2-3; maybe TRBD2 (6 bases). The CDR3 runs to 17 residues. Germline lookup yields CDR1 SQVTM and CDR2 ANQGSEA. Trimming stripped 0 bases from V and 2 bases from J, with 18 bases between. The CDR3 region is CSVEDPGLLKPTDTQYF. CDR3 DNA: TGCAGCGTTGAAGATCCGGGACTCCTAAAGCCCACAGATACGCAGTATTTT.